The next 9 T cell receptor beta chains were all read from a single sample in a study of T cell responses to AZD1222 COVID-19 vaccine. Some clones are missing from TCRdb's copy, which holds only in-frame ones; the method was immunoSEQ multiplex PCR. The table includes roughly 67,000 clones, approximately 90% detected once. The source material was peripheral blood, sampled 28 days after the second AZD1222 dose. The receptors shown here come from an adult who received the AZD1222 COVID-19 vaccine.

This clone has more than one count but fewer than ten. The chain recombines TRBV4-1 with TRBJ1-1, with no clear D. This CDR3 is built from 13 residues. V gave up 8 bases and J gave up 6 bases, with 16 bases separating them. Germline V gene lookup returns CDR1 MGHRA and CDR2 YSYEKL. The CDR3 region is CASLGVNGAEAFF. CDR3 nucleotides: TGCGCCAGCCTCGGGGTAAATGGTGCTGAAGCTTTCTTT.

The rearrangement uses TRBV7-3 and TRBJ2-7, with 11 bases fitting TRBD2. The CDR3 runs 15 residues. V gave up 5 bases and J gave up 0 bases; unmatched junction bases: 3. CDR1 SGHTA and CDR2 FQGTGA come from the germline V gene. CDR3 DNA: TGTGCCAGCAGCCCTAGCGGGAGGAACTCCTACGAGCAGTACTTC. Its translation is CASSPSGRNSYEQYF.

J is TRBJ1-1 and V is TRBV7-6; D might be TRBD1 (6 bases). The CDR3 runs to 15 residues. The germline V and J ends were trimmed by 5 bases and 0 bases, with 13 bases remaining between them. CDR1 is SGHVS and CDR2 is FNYEAQ in the germline V gene. The CDR3 DNA follows: TGTGCCAGCAGCAGTGGCAGGGGCATGAACACTGAAGCTTTCTTT. It translates to CASSSGRGMNTEAFF.

The chain recombines TRBV4-1 with TRBJ1-2; D remains unclear. Germline CDR1 and CDR2: MGHRA and YSYEKL. The CDR3 consists of 17 residues. V was clipped by 2 bases and J by 4 bases, with 20 bases between them. The CDR3 DNA is TGCGCCAGCAGCCAAAACCCGAGGAGGGAAGGGCTCTATGGCTACACCTTC. Amino acid sequence: CASSQNPRREGLYGYTF.

The J gene is TRBJ2-2, the V gene TRBV27, with 14 bases aligning to TRBD2. Germline values: CDR1 MNHEY, CDR2 SMNVEV (reference sequence). The V and J ends lost 5 bases and 2 bases, in that order; junction bases with no gene match: 10. This CDR3 region has 19 residues. In DNA form, the CDR3 reads TGTGCCAGCAGTAAGACTAGCGGGAGGGCAAGCATCAACACCGGGGAGCTGTTTTTT. Encoded protein: CASSKTSGRASINTGELFF.

This clone was counted only a few times. The chain links TRBV7-3 to TRBJ2-5; 14 nucleotides line up with TRBD2. V gave up 5 bases and J gave up 7 bases; unmatched junction bases: 3. This CDR3 spans 14 amino acids. CDR1 is SGHTA and CDR2 is FQGTGA in the germline V gene. CDR3 region: CASSPGLAGGTQYF. The DNA for the CDR3 is TGTGCCAGCAGCCCCGGACTAGCGGGAGGGACCCAGTACTTC.

V gene TRBV10-3 combines with J gene TRBJ1-1, with TRBD1 matching 7 bases. Germline V gives CDR1 ENHRY, CDR2 SYGVKD. V lost 5 bases to trimming and J lost 11 bases; unmatched junction nucleotides: 5. CDR3 size: 11 residues. The CDR3 nucleotides read TGTGCCATCAGTAAGGGGGCACGCGCTTTCTTT. Its translation is CAISKGARAFF.

The rearrangement links TRBV19 to TRBJ1-2, with 7 nucleotides matching TRBD1. V lost 8 bases and J lost 8; bases outside the gene matches: 11. Germline lookup yields CDR1 LNHDA and CDR2 SQIVND (reference sequence). CDR3 length: 13 amino acids. The CDR3 loop reads CASGDRDSRGYTF. For the CDR3, the DNA is TGTGCCAGTGGGGACCGGGACAGTAGAGGCTACACCTTC.

The chain combines TRBV7-3 with TRBJ2-3; D gene uncertain. Trimming shortened V by 1 base and J by 1 base, and 3 bases separated the two germline ends. The CDR3 contains 13 residues. CDR1 is SGHTA, CDR2 FQGTGA, per germline. CDR3 coding DNA: TGTGCCAGCAGCTTAAGGCGCACAGATACGCAGTATTTT. This codes for CASSLRRTDTQYF. The full variable domain, rest sourced from reference TRBV7-3 and TRBJ2-3, is GAGVSQTPSNKVTEKGKYVELRCDPISGHTALYWYRQSLGQGPEFLIYFQGTGAADDSGLPNDRFFAVRPEGSVSTLKIQRTERGDSAVYLCASSLRRTDTQYFGPGTRLTVL.